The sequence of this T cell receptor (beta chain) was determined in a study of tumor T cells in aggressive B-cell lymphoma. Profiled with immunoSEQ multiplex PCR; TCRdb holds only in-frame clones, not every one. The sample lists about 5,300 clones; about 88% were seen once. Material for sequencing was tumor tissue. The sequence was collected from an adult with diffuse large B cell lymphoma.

CDR3 nucleotide sequence: TGTGCCAGCAGCTCCCGACTCCGGGATAGGTATGGCTACACCTTC. Amino acid sequence: CASSSRLRDRYGYTF. The genes are TRBV11-2 and TRBJ1-2; D gene unclear. Germline loops: CDR1 SGHAT, CDR2 FQNNGV. CDR3 length equals 15 residues. Trimming removed 4 bases from V and 5 bases from J, with 17 bases in between.